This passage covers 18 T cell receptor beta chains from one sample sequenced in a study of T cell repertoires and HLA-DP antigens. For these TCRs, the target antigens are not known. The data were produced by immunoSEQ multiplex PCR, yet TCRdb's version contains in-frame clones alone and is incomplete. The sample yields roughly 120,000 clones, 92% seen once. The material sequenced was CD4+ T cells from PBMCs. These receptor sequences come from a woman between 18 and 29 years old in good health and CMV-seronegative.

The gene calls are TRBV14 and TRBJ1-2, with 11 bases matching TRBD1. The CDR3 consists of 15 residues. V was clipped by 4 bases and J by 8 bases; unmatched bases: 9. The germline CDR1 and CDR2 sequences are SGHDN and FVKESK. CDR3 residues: CASSRGGQGAWGYTF. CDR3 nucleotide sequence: TGTGCCAGCAGCCGAGGCGGACAGGGGGCGTGGGGCTACACCTTC.

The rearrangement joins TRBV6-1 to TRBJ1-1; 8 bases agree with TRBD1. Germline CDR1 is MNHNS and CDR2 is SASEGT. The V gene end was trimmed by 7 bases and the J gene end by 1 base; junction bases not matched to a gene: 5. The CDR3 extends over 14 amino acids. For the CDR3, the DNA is TGTGCCAGCATGCGGACAGGGCAGAACACTGAAGCTTTCTTT. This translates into CASMRTGQNTEAFF.

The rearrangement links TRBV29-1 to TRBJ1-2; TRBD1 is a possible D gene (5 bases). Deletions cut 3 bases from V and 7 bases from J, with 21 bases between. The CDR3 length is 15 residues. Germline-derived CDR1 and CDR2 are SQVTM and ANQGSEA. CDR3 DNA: TGCAGCGTTGAGAAAGACAAGGGGCGCCTCGCTGGCTACACCTTC. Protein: CSVEKDKGRLAGYTF.

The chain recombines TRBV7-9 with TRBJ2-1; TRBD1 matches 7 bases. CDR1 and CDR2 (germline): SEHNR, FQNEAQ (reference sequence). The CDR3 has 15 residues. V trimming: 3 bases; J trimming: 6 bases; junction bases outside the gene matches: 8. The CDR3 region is CASSFQGGRGNEQFF. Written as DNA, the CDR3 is TGTGCCAGCAGCTTCCAAGGGGGCAGGGGCAATGAGCAGTTCTTC.

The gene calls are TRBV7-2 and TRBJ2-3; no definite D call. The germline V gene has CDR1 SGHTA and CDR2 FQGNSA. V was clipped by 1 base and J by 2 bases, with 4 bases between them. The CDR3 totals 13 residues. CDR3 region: CASSLDPTDTQYF. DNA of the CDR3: TGTGCCAGCAGCTTAGACCCCACAGATACGCAGTATTTT.

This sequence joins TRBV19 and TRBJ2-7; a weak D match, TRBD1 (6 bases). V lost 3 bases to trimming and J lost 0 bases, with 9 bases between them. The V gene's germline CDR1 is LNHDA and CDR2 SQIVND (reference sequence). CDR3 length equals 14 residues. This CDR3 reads CASSMGTLSYEQYF. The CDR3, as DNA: TGTGCCAGTAGTATGGGGACACTCTCCTACGAGCAGTACTTC.

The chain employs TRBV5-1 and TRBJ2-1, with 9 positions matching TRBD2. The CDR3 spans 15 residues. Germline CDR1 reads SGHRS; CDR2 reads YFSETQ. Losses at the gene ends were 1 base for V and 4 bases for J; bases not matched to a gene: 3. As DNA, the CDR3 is TGCGCCAGCAGCTTGACGACTAGCGGTTACAATGAGCAGTTCTTC. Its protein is CASSLTTSGYNEQFF.

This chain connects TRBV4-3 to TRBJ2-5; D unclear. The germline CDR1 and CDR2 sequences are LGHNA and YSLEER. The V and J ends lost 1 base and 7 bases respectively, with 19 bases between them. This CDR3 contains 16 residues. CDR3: CASSQGFTLQISTQYF. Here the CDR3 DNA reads TGCGCCAGCAGCCAAGGTTTTACCTTACAAATATCGACCCAGTACTTC.

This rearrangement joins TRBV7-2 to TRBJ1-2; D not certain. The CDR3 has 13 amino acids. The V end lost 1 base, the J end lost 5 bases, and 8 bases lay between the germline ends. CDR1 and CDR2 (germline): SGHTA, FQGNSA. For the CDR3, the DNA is TGTGCCAGCAGCTTAGACAGAGGATATGGCTACACCTTC. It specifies CASSLDRGYGYTF.

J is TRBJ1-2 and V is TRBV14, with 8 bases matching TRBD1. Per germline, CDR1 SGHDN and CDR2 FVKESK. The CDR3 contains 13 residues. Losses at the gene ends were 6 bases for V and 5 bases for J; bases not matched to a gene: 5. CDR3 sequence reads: CASSRQGIYGYTF. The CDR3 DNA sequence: TGTGCCAGCAGTCGACAGGGGATTTATGGCTACACCTTC.

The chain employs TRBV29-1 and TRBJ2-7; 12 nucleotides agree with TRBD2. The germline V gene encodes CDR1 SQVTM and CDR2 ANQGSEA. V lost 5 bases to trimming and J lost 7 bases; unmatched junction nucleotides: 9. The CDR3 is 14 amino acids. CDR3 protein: CSVTRLAGAGEQYF. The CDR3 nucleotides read TGCAGCGTTACCCGACTAGCGGGAGCGGGGGAGCAGTACTTC.

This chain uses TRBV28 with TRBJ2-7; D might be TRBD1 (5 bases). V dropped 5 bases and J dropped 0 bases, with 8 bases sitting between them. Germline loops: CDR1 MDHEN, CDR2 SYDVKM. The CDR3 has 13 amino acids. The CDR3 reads CASSTQDSYEQYF. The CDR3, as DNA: TGTGCCAGCAGTACACAGGACTCCTACGAGCAGTACTTC.

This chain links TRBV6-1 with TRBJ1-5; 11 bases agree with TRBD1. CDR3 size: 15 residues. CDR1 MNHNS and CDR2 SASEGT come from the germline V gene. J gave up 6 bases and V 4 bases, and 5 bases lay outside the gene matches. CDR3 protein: CASSGGQGAAQPQHF. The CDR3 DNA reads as TGTGCCAGCAGTGGAGGACAGGGGGCAGCTCAGCCCCAGCATTTT.

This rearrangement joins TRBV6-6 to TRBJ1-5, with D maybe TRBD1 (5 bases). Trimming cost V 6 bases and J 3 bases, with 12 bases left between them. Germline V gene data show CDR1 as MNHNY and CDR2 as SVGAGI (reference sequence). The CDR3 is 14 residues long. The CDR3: CASSSDSFNQPQHF. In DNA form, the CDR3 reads TGTGCCAGCAGCTCCGACAGTTTCAATCAGCCCCAGCATTTT.

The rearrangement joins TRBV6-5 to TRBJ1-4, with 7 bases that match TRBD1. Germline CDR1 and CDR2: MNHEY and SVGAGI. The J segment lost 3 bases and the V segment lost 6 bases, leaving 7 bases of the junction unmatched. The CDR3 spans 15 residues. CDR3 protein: CASSTNRGANEKLFF. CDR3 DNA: TGTGCCAGCAGCACAAACAGGGGTGCTAATGAAAAACTGTTTTTT.

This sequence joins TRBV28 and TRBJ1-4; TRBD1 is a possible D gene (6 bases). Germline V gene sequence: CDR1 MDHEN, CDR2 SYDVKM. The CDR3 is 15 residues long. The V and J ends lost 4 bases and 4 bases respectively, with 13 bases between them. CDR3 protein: CASSSLGGLNEKLFF. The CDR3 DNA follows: TGTGCCAGCAGTTCCCTTGGGGGCCTTAATGAAAAACTGTTTTTT.

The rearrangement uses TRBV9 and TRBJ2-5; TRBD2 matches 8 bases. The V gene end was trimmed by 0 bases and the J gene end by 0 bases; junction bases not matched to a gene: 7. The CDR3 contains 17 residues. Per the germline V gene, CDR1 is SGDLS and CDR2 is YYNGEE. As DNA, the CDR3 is TGTGCCAGCAGCGTAGGGGTTTCTAGCGGGTACCAAGAGACCCAGTACTTC. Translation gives CASSVGVSSGYQETQYF.

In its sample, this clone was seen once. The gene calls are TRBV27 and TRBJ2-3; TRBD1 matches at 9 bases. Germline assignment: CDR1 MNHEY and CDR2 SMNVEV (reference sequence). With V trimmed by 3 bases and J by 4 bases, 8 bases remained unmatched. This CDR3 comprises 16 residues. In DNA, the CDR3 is TGTGCCAGCAGTTTGGACAGGGGCGGAACGGCAGATACGCAGTATTTT. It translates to CASSLDRGGTADTQYF.